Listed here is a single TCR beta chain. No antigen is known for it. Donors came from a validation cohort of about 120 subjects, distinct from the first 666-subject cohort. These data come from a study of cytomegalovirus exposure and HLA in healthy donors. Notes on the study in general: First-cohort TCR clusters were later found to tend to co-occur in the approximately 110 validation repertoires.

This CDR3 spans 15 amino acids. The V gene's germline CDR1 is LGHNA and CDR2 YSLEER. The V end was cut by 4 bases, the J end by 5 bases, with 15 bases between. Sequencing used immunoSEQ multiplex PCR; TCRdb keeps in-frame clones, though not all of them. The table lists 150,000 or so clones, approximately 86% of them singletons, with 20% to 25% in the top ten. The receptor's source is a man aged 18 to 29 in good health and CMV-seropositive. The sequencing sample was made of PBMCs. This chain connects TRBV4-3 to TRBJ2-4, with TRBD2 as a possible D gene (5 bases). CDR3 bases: TGCGCCAGCAGCCCGGCTTCCCGGGGTCAAAACATTCAGTACTTC. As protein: CASSPASRGQNIQYF.